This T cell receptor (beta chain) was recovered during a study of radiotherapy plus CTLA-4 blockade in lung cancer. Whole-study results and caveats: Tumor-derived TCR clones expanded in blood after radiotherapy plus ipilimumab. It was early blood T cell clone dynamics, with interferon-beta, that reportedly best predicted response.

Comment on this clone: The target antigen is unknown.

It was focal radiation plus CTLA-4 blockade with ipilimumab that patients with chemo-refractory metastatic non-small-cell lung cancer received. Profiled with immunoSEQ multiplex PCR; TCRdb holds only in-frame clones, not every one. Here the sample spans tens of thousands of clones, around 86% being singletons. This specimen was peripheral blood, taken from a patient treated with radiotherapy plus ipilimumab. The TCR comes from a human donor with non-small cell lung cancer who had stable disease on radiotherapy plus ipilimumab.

This chain's CDR3 is CASSLASGVGADTQYF. The CDR3 nucleotides read TGTGCCAGCAGCTTAGCTAGCGGGGTTGGGGCAGATACGCAGTATTTT. This rearrangement joins TRBV7-2 to TRBJ2-3; 8 positions agree with TRBD2. The junction had 6 bases not matched to a gene; V was cut back by 0 bases and J by 4 bases. Germline V gene lookup returns CDR1 SGHTA and CDR2 FQGNSA. This CDR3 is 16 amino acids long. Filled out from reference TRBV7-2 and TRBJ2-3, the complete variable domain reads GAGVSQSPSNKVTEKGKDVELRCDPISGHTALYWYRQSLGQGLEFLIYFQGNSAPDKSGLPSDRFSAERTGGSVSTLTIQRTQQEDSAVYLCASSLASGVGADTQYFGPGTRLTVL.